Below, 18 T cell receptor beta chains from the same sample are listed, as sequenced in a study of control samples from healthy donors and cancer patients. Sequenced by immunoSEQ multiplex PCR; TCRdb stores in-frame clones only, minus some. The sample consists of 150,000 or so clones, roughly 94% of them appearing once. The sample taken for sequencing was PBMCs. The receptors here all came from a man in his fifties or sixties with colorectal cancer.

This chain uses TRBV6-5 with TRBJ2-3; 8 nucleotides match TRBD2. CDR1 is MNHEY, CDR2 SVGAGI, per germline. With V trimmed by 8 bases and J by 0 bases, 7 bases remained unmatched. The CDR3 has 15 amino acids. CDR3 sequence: CASLTSAPSTDTQYF. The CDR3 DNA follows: TGTGCCAGCCTGACTAGCGCCCCTAGCACAGATACGCAGTATTTT.

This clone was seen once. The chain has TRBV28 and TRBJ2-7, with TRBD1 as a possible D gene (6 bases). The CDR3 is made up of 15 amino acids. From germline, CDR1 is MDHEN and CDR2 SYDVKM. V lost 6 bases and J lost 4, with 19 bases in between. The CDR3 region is CASRATGQKSYEQYF. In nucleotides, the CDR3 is TGTGCCAGCAGGGCTACAGGGCAAAAATCTTACGAGCAGTACTTC. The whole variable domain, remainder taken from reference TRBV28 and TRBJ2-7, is DVKVTQSSRYLVKRTGEKVFLECVQDMDHENMFWYRQDPGLGLRLIYFSYDVKMKEKGDIPEGYSVSREKKERFSLILESASTNQTSMYLCASRATGQKSYEQYFGPGTRLTVT.

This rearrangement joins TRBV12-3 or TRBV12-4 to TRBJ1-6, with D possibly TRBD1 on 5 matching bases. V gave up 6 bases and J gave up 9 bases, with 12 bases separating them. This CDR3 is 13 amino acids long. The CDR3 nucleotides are TGTGCCAGCAGCCTTGGAAGGGGTTCACCCCTCCACTTT. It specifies CASSLGRGSPLHF.

CDR3 in DNA: TGTGCCAGTAGTCTCCCTAACCCGTGGGGGAATAGCAATCAGCCCCAGCATTTT. Residues: CASSLPNPWGNSNQPQHF. The chain is built from TRBV19 and TRBJ1-5, with D tentatively TRBD1 (5 bases). V lost 5 bases and J lost 0, with 20 bases in between. The germline V gene has CDR1 LNHDA and CDR2 SQIVND (reference sequence). This CDR3 is 18 amino acids long.

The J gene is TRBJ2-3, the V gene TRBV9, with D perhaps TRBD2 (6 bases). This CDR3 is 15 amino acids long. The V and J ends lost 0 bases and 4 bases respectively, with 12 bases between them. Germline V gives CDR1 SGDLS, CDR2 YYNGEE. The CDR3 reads CASSVDGGAADTQYF. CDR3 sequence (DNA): TGTGCCAGCAGCGTAGATGGCGGGGCCGCAGATACGCAGTATTTT.

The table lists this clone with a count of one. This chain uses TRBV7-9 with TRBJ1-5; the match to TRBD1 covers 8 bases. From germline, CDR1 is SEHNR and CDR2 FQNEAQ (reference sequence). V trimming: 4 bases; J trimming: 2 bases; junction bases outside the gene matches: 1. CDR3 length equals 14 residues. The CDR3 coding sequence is TGTGCCAGCAGCTCGACAGGGGGCAATCAGCCCCAGCATTTT. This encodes CASSSTGGNQPQHF.

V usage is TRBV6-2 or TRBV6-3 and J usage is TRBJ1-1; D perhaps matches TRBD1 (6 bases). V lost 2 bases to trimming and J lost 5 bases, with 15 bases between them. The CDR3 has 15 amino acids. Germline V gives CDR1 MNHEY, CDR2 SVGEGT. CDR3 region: CASSYRRSGETEAFF. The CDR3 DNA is TGTGCCAGCAGTTACAGGCGATCAGGGGAGACTGAAGCTTTCTTT.

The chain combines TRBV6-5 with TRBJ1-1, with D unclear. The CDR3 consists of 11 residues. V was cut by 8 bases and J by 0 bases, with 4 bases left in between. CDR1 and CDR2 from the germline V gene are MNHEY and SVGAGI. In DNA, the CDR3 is TGTGCCAGCCTGGTGAACACTGAAGCTTTCTTT. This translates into CASLVNTEAFF.

For the CDR3, the DNA is TGTGCCAGCGGGGCCAGGGTTGTATATGAGCAGTTCTTC. Translating gives CASGARVVYEQFF. The V call is TRBV3-1 (or the pseudogene TRBV3-2), the J call TRBJ2-1, with TRBD1 as a possible D gene (5 bases). The germline CDR1 and CDR2 sequences are LGHDT and YNNKEL (reference sequence). The CDR3 has 13 residues. Trimming pared 8 bases from V and 8 bases from J, leaving 16 bases between.

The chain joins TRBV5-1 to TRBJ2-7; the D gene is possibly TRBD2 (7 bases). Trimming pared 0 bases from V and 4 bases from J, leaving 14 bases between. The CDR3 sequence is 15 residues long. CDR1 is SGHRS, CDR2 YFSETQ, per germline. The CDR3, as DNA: TGCGCCAGCAGCTTGGACGGGGGGCCTGGGTACGAGCAGTACTTC. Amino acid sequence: CASSLDGGPGYEQYF. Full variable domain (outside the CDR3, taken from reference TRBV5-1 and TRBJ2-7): KAGVTQTPRYLIKTRGQQVTLSCSPISGHRSVSWYQQTPGQGLQFLFEYFSETQRNKGNFPGRFSGRQFSNSRSEMNVSTLELGDSALYLCASSLDGGPGYEQYFGPGTRLTVT.

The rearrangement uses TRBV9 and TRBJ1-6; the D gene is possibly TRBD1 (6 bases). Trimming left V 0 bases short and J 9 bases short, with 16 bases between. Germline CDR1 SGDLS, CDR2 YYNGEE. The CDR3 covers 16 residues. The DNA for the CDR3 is TGTGCCAGCAGCGTAGGAACAGGGAGCCCTGCTTCACCCCTCCACTTT. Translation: CASSVGTGSPASPLHF.

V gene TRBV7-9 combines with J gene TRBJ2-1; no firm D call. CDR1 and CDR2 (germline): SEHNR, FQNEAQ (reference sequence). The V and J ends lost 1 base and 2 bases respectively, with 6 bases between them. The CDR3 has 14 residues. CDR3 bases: TGTGCCAGCAGCTTAGGAGGCACCTACAATGAGCAGTTCTTC. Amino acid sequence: CASSLGGTYNEQFF. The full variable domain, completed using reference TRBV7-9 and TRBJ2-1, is DTGVSQNPRHKITKRGQNVTFRCDPISEHNRLYWYRQTLGQGPEFLTYFQNEAQLEKSRLLSDRFSAERPKGSFSTLEIQRTEQGDSAMYLCASSLGGTYNEQFFGPGTRLTVL.

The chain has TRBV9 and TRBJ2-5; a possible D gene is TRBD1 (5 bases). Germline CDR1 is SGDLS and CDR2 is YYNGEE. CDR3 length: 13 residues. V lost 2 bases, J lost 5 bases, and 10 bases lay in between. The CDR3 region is CASSVRARETQYF. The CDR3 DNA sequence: TGTGCCAGCAGCGTCAGGGCTCGGGAGACCCAGTACTTC.

CDR3 sequence: CASSRGGGEKLFF. CDR3 nucleotide sequence: TGTGCCAGCTCCAGAGGAGGTGGGGAAAAACTGTTTTTT. This chain joins TRBV6-5 and TRBJ1-4; D is undetermined. The V end lost 8 bases, the J end lost 8 bases, and 15 bases lay between the germline ends. From germline, CDR1 is MNHEY and CDR2 SVGAGI. CDR3 length: 13 amino acids.

The CDR3 DNA reads TGCGCCAGCAGCTTGGAGCAGGGGAGCCACGAGCAGTACTTC. It translates to CASSLEQGSHEQYF. The gene calls are TRBV5-1 and TRBJ2-7, with a weak D call TRBD1 (6 bases). Trimming cost V 0 bases and J 5 bases, with 12 bases left between them. The CDR3 contains 14 residues. Germline V gene data show CDR1 as SGHRS and CDR2 as YFSETQ.

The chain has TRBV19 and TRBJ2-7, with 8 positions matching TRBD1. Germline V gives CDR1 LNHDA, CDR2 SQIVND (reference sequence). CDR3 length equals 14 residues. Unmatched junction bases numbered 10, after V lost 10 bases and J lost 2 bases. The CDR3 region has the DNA TGTGCCACCAAAATGCGGACAGGGACCTACGAGCAGTACTTC. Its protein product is CATKMRTGTYEQYF.

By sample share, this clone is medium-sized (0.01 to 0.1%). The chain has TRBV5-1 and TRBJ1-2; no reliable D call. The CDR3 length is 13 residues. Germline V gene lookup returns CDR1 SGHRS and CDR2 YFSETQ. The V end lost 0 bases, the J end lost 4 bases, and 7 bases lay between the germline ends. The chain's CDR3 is CASSLGGTYGYTF. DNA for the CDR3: TGCGCCAGCAGCTTGGGAGGTACCTATGGCTACACCTTC.

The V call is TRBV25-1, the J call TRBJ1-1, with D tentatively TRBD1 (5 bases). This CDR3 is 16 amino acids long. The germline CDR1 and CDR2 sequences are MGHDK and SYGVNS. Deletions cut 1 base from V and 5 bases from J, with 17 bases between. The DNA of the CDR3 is TGTGCCAGCAGTGAATGGAGGCAGGGTGTAGGGACTGAAGCTTTCTTT. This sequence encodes CASSEWRQGVGTEAFF. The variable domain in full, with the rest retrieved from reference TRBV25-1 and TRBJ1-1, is EADIYQTPRYLVIGTGKKITLECSQTMGHDKMYWYQQDPGMELHLIHYSYGVNSTEKGDLSSESTVSRIRTEHFPLTLESARPSHTSQYLCASSEWRQGVGTEAFFGQGTRLTVV.